This entry concerns a single T cell receptor beta chain. This sample stems from a study of blood T cell repertoires in COVID-19. The wider study: Acute-phase and convalescent COVID-19 samples originated in the United States, Italy and Spain. T cells, B-cell-depleted T cells, or PBMCs supplied cDNA or gDNA.

The protocol was immunoSEQ multiplex PCR, while the TCRdb copy is restricted to in-frame clones and leaves out a portion. The sample has 300,000 to 450,000 clones, roughly 90% seen once; the top ten hold under 4%. This CDR3 is built from 14 residues. V lost 4 bases, J lost 4 bases, and 13 bases lay in between. CDR1 and CDR2 from the germline V gene are SGHAT and FQNNGV. Sequenced material: peripheral blood. This chain uses TRBV11-2 with TRBJ1-2, with D possibly TRBD1 on 5 matching bases. The TCR comes from a woman younger than 45 with COVID-19, enrolled during active disease. The DNA for the CDR3 is TGTGCCAGCAGCTCTGGGGTACAGGTCTATGGCTACACCTTC. It specifies CASSSGVQVYGYTF.